This T cell receptor beta chain originates from a study of CD8+ T cells in alopecia areata. Study-level information: Tofacitinib administration to treated patients was oral, at 5 to 10 mg twice daily. Study-wide results and limits: In scalp, tofacitinib significantly decreased clonality and expanded CD8+ clones among the top 100.

The treatment here: oral pan-JAK inhibitor, 5-10 mg twice daily. Obtained from alopecia areata patients were lesional scalp punch biopsies along with peripheral blood. Germline CDR1 is GTSNPN and CDR2 is SVGIG (reference sequence). The V end was cut by 0 bases, the J end by 8 bases, with 9 bases between. CDR3 length: 12 amino acids. Note on this clone: No antigen is known for it.

Sequencing templates came from extracted RNA that was reverse transcribed into cDNA. Produced via immunoSEQ multiplex PCR; TCRdb's table is partial and in-frame only. The profile covers about 160,000 clones, with under 70% appearing a single time and approximately 0.9% taken by the ten largest. The clonotype comes from a human donor with alopecia areata. This sequence joins TRBV30 and TRBJ2-3; D unclear. This material consisted of CD4+ T cells sorted from blood, taken at week 4, from a patient treated with tofacitinib. DNA of the CDR3: TGTGCCTGGAGTGTACTGGGCCCTACGCAGTATTTT. This gives the protein CAWSVLGPTQYF.